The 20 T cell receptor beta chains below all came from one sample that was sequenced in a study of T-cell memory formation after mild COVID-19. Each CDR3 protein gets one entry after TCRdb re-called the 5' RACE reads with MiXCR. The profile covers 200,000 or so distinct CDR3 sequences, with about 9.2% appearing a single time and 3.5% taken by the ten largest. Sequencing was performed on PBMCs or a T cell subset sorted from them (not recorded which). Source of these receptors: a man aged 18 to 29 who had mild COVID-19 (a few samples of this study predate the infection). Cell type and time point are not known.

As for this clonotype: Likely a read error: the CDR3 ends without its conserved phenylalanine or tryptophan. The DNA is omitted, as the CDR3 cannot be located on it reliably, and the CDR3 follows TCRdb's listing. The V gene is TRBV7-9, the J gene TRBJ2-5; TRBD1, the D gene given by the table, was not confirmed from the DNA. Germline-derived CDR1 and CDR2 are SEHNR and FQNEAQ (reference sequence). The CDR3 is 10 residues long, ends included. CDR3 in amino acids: CATRPGTGED.

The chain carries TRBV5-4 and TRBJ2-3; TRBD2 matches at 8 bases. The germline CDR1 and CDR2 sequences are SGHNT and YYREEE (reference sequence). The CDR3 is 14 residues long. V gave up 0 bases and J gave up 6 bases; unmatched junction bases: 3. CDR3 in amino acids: CASSLAGGSDTQYF. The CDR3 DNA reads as TGTGCCAGCAGCTTGGCGGGGGGGTCGGATACGCAGTATTTT.

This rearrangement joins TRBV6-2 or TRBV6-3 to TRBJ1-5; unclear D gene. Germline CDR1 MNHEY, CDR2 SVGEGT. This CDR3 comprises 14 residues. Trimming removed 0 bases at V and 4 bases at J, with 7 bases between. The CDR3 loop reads CASSYSWGNQPQHF. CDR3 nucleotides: TGTGCCAGCAGTTACTCATGGGGTAATCAGCCCCAGCATTTT.

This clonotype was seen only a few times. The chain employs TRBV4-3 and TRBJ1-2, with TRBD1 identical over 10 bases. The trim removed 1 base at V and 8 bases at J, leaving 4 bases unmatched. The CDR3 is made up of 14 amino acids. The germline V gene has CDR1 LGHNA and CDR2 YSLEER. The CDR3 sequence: CASSQGQGAGGYTF. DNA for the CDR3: TGCGCCAGCAGCCAAGGACAGGGGGCAGGGGGCTACACCTTC.

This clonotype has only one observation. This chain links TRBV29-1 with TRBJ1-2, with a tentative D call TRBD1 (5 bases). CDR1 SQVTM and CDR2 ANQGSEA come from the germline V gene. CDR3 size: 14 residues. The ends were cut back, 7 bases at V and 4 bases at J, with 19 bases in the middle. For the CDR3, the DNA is TGCAGCGCTGGGGGGACTAACGCCGCCTATGGCTACACCTTC. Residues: CSAGGTNAAYGYTF. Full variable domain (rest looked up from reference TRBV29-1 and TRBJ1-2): SAVISQKPSRDICQRGTSLTIQCQVDSQVTMMFWYRQQPGQSLTLIATANQGSEATYESGFVIDKFPISRPNLTFSTLTVSNMSPEDSSIYLCSAGGTNAAYGYTFGSGTRLTVV.

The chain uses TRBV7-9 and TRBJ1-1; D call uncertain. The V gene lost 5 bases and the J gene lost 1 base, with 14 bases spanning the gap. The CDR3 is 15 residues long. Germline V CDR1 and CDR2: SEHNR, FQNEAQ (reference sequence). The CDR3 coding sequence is TGTGCCAGCAGCCCTCATAATAGCGGGAACACTGAAGCTTTCTTT. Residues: CASSPHNSGNTEAFF.

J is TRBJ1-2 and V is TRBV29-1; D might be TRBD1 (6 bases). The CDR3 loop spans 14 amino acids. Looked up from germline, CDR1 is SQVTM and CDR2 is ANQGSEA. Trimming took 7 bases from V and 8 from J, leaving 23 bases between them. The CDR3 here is CSASRTGGRGGYTF. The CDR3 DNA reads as TGCAGCGCCTCACGCACGGGGGGGCGCGGCGGCTACACCTTC.

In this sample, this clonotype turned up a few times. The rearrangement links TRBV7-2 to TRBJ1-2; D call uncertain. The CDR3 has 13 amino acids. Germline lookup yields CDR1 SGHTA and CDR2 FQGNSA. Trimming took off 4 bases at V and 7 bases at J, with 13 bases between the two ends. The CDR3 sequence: CASSSPETFGYTF. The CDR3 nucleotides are TGTGCCAGCAGCTCCCCCGAGACCTTTGGCTACACCTTC.

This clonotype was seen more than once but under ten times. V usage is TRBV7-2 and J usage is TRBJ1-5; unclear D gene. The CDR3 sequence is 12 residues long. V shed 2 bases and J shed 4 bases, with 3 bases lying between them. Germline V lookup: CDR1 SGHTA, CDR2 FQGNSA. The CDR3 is CASSLINQPQHF. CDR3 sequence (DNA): TGTGCCAGCAGCTTAATAAATCAGCCCCAGCATTTT.

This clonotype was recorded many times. In nucleotides, the CDR3 is TGTGCCAGCAGCTCACTTCCCCAGGGGGGCAATGAGCAGTTCTTC. This translates into CASSSLPQGGNEQFF. V gene TRBV7-6 combines with J gene TRBJ2-1; a weak D match, TRBD1 (7 bases). Trimming cost V 4 bases and J 6 bases, with 16 bases left between them. The CDR3 covers 15 residues. Germline loops: CDR1 SGHVS, CDR2 FNYEAQ.

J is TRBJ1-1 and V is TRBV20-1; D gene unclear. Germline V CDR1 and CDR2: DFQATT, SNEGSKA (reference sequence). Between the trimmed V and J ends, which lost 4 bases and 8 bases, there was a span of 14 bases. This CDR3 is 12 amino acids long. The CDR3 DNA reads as TGCAGTGCTACCGGACGAGTCAGGGAAGCTTTCTTT. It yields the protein CSATGRVREAFF.

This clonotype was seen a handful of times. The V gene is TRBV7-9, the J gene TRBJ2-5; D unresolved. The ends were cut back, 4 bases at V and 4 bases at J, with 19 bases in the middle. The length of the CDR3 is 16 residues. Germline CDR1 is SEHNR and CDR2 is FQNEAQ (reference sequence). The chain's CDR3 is CASSSRRTVVRETQYF. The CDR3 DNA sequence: TGTGCCAGCAGCTCCCGCCGGACCGTGGTACGAGAGACCCAGTACTTC.

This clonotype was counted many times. The CDR3 bases are TGTGCCAGCAGCTGGCGGTCTATACAGGGTGCCTACGAGCAGTACTTC. Amino acid sequence: CASSWRSIQGAYEQYF. The gene calls are TRBV7-2 and TRBJ2-7, with D possibly being TRBD1 (6 bases). This CDR3 region has 16 residues. The V gene lost 4 bases and the J gene lost 2 bases, with 18 bases spanning the gap. Germline-derived CDR1 and CDR2 are SGHTA and FQGNSA.

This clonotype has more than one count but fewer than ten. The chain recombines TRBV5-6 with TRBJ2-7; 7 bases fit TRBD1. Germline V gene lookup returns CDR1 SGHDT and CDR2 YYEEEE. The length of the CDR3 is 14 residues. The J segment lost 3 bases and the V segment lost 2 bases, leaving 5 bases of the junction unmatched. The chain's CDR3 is CASSLPDRIYEQYF. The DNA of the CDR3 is TGTGCCAGCAGCTTACCGGACAGGATCTACGAGCAGTACTTC.

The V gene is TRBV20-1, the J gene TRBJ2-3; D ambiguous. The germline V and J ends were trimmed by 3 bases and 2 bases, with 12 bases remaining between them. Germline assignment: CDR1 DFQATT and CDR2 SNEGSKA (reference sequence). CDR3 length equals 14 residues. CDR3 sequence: CSASPGSFTDTQYF. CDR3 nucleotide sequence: TGCAGTGCTAGCCCCGGGTCTTTCACAGATACGCAGTATTTT.

CDR3 bases: TGTGCCAGCAGTAATGGAGGAGGGGGCCTCCCCGGGGAGCTGTTTTTT. Amino acids: CASSNGGGGLPGELFF. The gene calls are TRBV6-2 or TRBV6-3 and TRBJ2-2; weak D call: TRBD1 (7 bases). Trimming took 5 bases from V and 6 from J, leaving 19 bases between them. CDR1 MNHEY and CDR2 SVGEGT come from the germline V gene. The CDR3 contains 16 residues.

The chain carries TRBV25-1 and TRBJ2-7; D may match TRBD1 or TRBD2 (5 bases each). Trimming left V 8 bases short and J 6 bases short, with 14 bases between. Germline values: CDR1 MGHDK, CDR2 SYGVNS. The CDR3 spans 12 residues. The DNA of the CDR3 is TGTGCCAGCTCGGTCGGGGCCGGCGAGCAGTACTTC. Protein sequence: CASSVGAGEQYF.

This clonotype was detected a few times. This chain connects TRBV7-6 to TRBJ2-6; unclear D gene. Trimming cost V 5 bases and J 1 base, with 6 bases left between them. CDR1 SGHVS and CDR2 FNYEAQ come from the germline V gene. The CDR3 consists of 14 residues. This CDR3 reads CASSPQSGANVLTF. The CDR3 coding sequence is TGTGCCAGCAGCCCCCAGTCTGGGGCCAACGTCCTGACTTTC. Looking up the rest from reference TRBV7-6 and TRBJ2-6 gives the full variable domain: GAGVSQSPRYKVTKRGQDVALRCDPISGHVSLYWYRQALGQGPEFLTYFNYEAQQDKSGLPNDRFSAERPEGSISTLTIQRTEQRDSAMYRCASSPQSGANVLTFGAGSRLTVL.

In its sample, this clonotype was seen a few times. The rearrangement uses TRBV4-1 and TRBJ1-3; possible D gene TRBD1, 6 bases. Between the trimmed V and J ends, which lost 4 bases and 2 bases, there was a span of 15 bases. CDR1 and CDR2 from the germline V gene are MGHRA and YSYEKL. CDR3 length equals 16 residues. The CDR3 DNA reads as TGCGCCAGCAGCCCTCACGAGGGGGGGGCTGGAAACACCATATATTTT. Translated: CASSPHEGGAGNTIYF.

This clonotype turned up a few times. Here the CDR3 reads CASRPGQEAEAFF. The CDR3 coding sequence is TGTGCCAGCAGGCCGGGACAGGAGGCCGAAGCTTTCTTT. The chain carries TRBV28 and TRBJ1-1; 8 nucleotides agree with TRBD1. V was clipped by 6 bases and J by 8 bases; unmatched bases: 8. The CDR3 totals 13 residues. Germline V gene lookup returns CDR1 MDHEN and CDR2 SYDVKM.